The sequence of this T cell receptor beta chain was determined in a study of radiotherapy plus CTLA-4 blockade in lung cancer. Assay used: immunoSEQ multiplex PCR; TCRdb lists only in-frame clones, some missing. The data hold 85,000 to 90,000 clones, with approximately 86% observed a single time. Here the sequenced sample was peripheral blood, taken from a patient treated with radiotherapy plus ipilimumab. The sequence came from a human donor with non-small cell lung cancer that progressed on radiotherapy plus ipilimumab.

This CDR3 is CASSLSGTGSYEQYF. The CDR3 bases are TGTGCCAGCAGTCTCTCCGGGACAGGCTCCTACGAGCAGTACTTC. J is TRBJ2-7 and V is TRBV27; 8 bases match TRBD1. The CDR3 covers 15 residues. Trimming cost V 5 bases and J 0 bases; bases outside gene matches: 6. The germline gives CDR1 MNHEY, CDR2 SMNVEV (reference sequence).